These 29 T cell receptor beta chains came from one sample sequenced in a study of CD8 T cells in ankylosing spondylitis (dated by TCRdb to 2016 to 2017). The library relied on 5' RACE. Sequencing used an Illumina HiSeq 2500. The public reads were reanalyzed by TCRdb: fastp trimming at Q25, MiXCR alignment, in-frame beta chains only. Rows matching on CDR3 protein sequence are summarized as one entry with the most common DNA and genes. This sample lists 200,000 to 250,000 distinct CDR3 sequences; about 10% were detected once. The top ten clones comprise approximately 20% of the sample. The sample consisted of blood, either unsorted or a sorted T cell fraction (not recorded which). These receptors all come from a male donor with ankylosing spondylitis or in good health (not recorded which).

This clonotype was recorded many times. The CDR3 region has the DNA TGTGCCAGCAGCTTAGGGCGGACCCTTGGTTCACCCCTCCACTTT. As protein: CASSLGRTLGSPLHF. The chain links TRBV7-2 to TRBJ1-6, with D hard to call. The CDR3 length is 15 residues. Looked up from germline, CDR1 is SGHTA and CDR2 is FQGNSA. The V end was cut by 1 base, the J end by 9 bases, with 13 bases between.

At least ten counts were recorded for this clonotype. This chain uses TRBV5-5 with TRBJ2-4, with 7 bases fitting TRBD1. Germline trimming cut 6 bases from V and 1 base from J; bases unmatched to any gene: 4. CDR1 is SGHKS and CDR2 is YYEKEE in the germline V gene (reference sequence). The CDR3 extends over 14 amino acids. The CDR3 coding sequence is TGTGCCAGCAACCGACAGGGCGCCAAAAACATTCAGTACTTC. As protein: CASNRQGAKNIQYF.

This clonotype was seen at least ten times. This chain links TRBV5-1 with TRBJ2-2; no reliable D call. The V end lost 3 bases, the J end lost 4 bases, and 13 bases lay between the germline ends. Germline CDR1 is SGHRS and CDR2 is YFSETQ. There are 15 residues in the CDR3. The CDR3 spells CASSSQAFPTGELFF. The CDR3 nucleotides are TGCGCCAGCAGCTCCCAGGCCTTTCCCACCGGGGAGCTGTTTTTT.

The sample holds many counts of this clonotype. The chain uses TRBV27 and TRBJ2-5, with D possibly matching TRBD2 (6 bases). The germline CDR1 and CDR2 sequences are MNHEY and SMNVEV (reference sequence). This CDR3 contains 17 residues. The ends were cut back, 6 bases at V and 2 bases at J, with 22 bases in the middle. The CDR3 here is CASSRVRGTQIQETQYF. CDR3 DNA: TGTGCCAGCAGCCGCGTCCGCGGGACGCAGATTCAAGAGACCCAGTACTTC.

This clonotype was picked up many times. J is TRBJ2-1 and V is TRBV28; D remains unclear. CDR1 and CDR2 from the germline V gene are MDHEN and SYDVKM. The CDR3 has 15 amino acids. Trimming took 8 bases from V and 0 from J, leaving 14 bases between them. CDR3 in amino acids: CASAKELSSYNEQFF. The DNA for the CDR3 is TGTGCCAGCGCGAAGGAACTTAGCTCCTACAATGAGCAGTTCTTC.

This clonotype was counted many times. The chain is built from TRBV3-1 and TRBJ2-1; D might be TRBD1 (5 bases). Trimming removed 8 bases from V and 7 bases from J, with 18 bases in between. The germline V gene encodes CDR1 LGHDT and CDR2 YNNKEL (reference sequence). The CDR3 has 14 residues. CDR3 coding DNA: TGTGCCAGCCCCCAAGGGGCCCATACAAATGAGCAGTTCTTC. It codes for CASPQGAHTNEQFF.

The CDR3 loop is CASSQDWGAGNTIYF. The DNA of the CDR3 is TGTGCCAGCAGCCAAGACTGGGGGGCTGGAAACACCATATATTTT. The chain joins TRBV4-2 to TRBJ1-3, with D perhaps matching TRBD1 (5 bases). Germline CDR1 LGHNA, CDR2 YNFKEQ. The CDR3 length is 15 residues. Trimming cost V 0 bases and J 2 bases, with 8 bases left between them.

The genes are TRBV20-1 and TRBJ2-3; either TRBD1 or TRBD2 may fit D (5 bases each). The V and J ends lost 0 bases and 3 bases respectively, with 19 bases between them. The length of the CDR3 is 17 residues. Per the germline V gene, CDR1 is DFQATT and CDR2 is SNEGSKA (reference sequence). The CDR3 here is CSARDLFSGPRTDTQYF. CDR3 nucleotide sequence: TGCAGTGCTAGAGACCTCTTCTCGGGGCCTCGTACAGATACGCAGTATTTT.

This clonotype was recorded at least ten times. The chain employs TRBV29-1 and TRBJ1-3; D is undetermined. The CDR3 sequence is 14 residues long. Germline assignment: CDR1 SQVTM and CDR2 ANQGSEA. The germline V and J ends were trimmed by 8 bases and 0 bases, with 14 bases remaining between them. CDR3 DNA sequence: TGCAGCACCCGGACGGAAGACTCTGGAAACACCATATATTTT. Translation: CSTRTEDSGNTIYF.

The J gene is TRBJ1-2, the V gene TRBV3-1; 10 nucleotides align to TRBD1. CDR3 length equals 16 residues. Germline trimming cut 5 bases from V and 0 bases from J; bases unmatched to any gene: 6. Germline V lookup: CDR1 LGHDT, CDR2 YNNKEL (reference sequence). The CDR3, as DNA: TGTGCCAGCAGCGACATAGGGACAGGGGCTAACTATGGCTACACCTTC. Protein: CASSDIGTGANYGYTF. The whole variable domain, filled in from reference TRBV3-1 and TRBJ1-2, reads DTAVSQTPKYLVTQMGNDKSIKCEQNLGHDTMYWYKQDSKKFLKIMFSYNNKELIINETVPNRFSPKSPDKAHLNLHINSLELGDSAVYFCASSDIGTGANYGYTFGSGTRLTVV.

The chain employs TRBV18 and TRBJ2-7, with D tentatively TRBD2 (5 bases). This CDR3 region has 13 residues. The ends were cut back, 1 base at V and 5 bases at J, with 9 bases in the middle. CDR1 and CDR2 from the germline V gene are KGHSH and LQKENI. CDR3: CASSPRASHEQYF. The CDR3 nucleotides are TGTGCCAGCTCACCACGGGCTAGCCACGAGCAGTACTTC.

The V call is TRBV9, the J call TRBJ2-3, with TRBD2 matching 10 bases. The CDR3 has 18 amino acids. Looked up from germline, CDR1 is SGDLS and CDR2 is YYNGEE. J lost 0 bases, V lost 4 bases, and 11 bases had no gene match. This CDR3 reads CASSPRVAGGSSTDTQYF. The CDR3 DNA sequence: TGTGCCAGCAGCCCCCGGGTAGCGGGGGGATCTAGCACAGATACGCAGTATTTT.

This clonotype was observed a few times. The rearrangement uses TRBV5-6 and TRBJ1-5; 12 nucleotides line up with TRBD1. CDR3 size: 16 residues. V dropped 4 bases and J dropped 6; count of bases not matched to a gene: 8. Germline V CDR1 and CDR2: SGHDT, YYEEEE. The CDR3 nucleotides read TGTGCCAGCAGCCGTACAGGGACAGGGGGCGGTCAGCCCCAGCATTTT. This translates into CASSRTGTGGGQPQHF.

As concerns this clonotype: It is likely a read error, because the conserved phenylalanine at the end of the CDR3 is missing. The chain is built from TRBV3-1 and TRBJ1-5; D remains ambiguous. This CDR3 contains 13 residues. Trimming took 3 bases from V and 4 from J, leaving 7 bases between them. CDR1 is LGHDT and CDR2 is YNNKEL in the germline V gene (reference sequence). Here the CDR3 reads CASSQEQNQPQHI. CDR3 DNA sequence: TGTGCCAGCAGCCAGGAACAGAATCAGCCCCAGCATATT.

This clonotype was counted many times. The genes are TRBV5-1 and TRBJ1-1, with a weak D call TRBD1 (5 bases). The V and J ends lost 0 bases and 2 bases respectively, with 14 bases between them. The CDR3 covers 16 residues. Germline V lookup: CDR1 SGHRS, CDR2 YFSETQ. The CDR3, as DNA: TGCGCCAGCAGCTTGGAATCTGCAGGGATCAACACTGAAGCTTTCTTT. This translates into CASSLESAGINTEAFF.

The chain has TRBV24-1 and TRBJ1-2, with 7 bases aligning to TRBD1. The CDR3 has 13 residues. V shed 3 bases and J 8 bases; nucleotides not matched to a gene: 5. In germline, CDR1 is KGHDR, CDR2 SFDVKD. The DNA of the CDR3 is TGTGCCACCAGTGATGGACAGGTCGGGGGCTACACCTTC. Translated: CATSDGQVGGYTF.

The CDR3 sequence: CASSQAGGFETQYF. The DNA of the CDR3 is TGTGCCAGCAGCCAAGCCGGGGGGTTTGAGACCCAGTACTTC. The V and J genes are TRBV3-1 and TRBJ2-5; 7 bases fit TRBD2. V was pared by 1 base and J by 5 bases, with 4 bases of the junction left unmatched. Germline V lookup: CDR1 LGHDT, CDR2 YNNKEL (reference sequence). The CDR3 has 14 amino acids.

The chain carries TRBV28 and TRBJ2-2; 7 nucleotides agree with TRBD1. This CDR3 region has 16 residues. The V and J ends lost 5 bases and 0 bases, in that order; junction bases with no gene match: 6. Germline CDR1 is MDHEN and CDR2 is SYDVKM. For the CDR3, the DNA is TGTGCCAGCAGTCCTCCCGGGACAGCGAACACCGGGGAGCTGTTTTTT. It is translated as CASSPPGTANTGELFF.

At least ten counts were recorded for this clonotype. J is TRBJ2-1 and V is TRBV12-3 or TRBV12-4; 7 bases line up with TRBD1. V shed 1 base and J 2 bases; nucleotides not matched to a gene: 2. The length of the CDR3 is 15 residues. CDR3 nucleotide sequence: TGTGCCAGCAGTTTAGACAGGGGTCCCTACAATGAGCAGTTCTTC. It encodes CASSLDRGPYNEQFF.

J is TRBJ2-7 and V is TRBV20-1, with a possible D match to TRBD2 (5 bases). Germline CDR1 and CDR2: DFQATT and SNEGSKA (reference sequence). Trimming took off 6 bases at V and 5 bases at J, with 17 bases between the two ends. This CDR3 spans 13 amino acids. In DNA form, the CDR3 reads TGCAGTGCGGTGTCCCCGACTATGGACGAGCAGTACTTC. This translates into CSAVSPTMDEQYF.

This clonotype was seen repeatedly, ten times or more. The V and J genes are TRBV5-1 and TRBJ1-5; the match to TRBD1 covers 8 bases. The CDR3 is 15 residues long. CDR1 and CDR2 (germline): SGHRS, YFSETQ. With 5 bases clipped from V and 7 bases from J, the junction kept 11 bases outside the gene matches. Here the CDR3 reads CASSISGGAGQPQHF. In DNA, the CDR3 is TGCGCCAGCAGTATCTCAGGGGGCGCAGGGCAGCCCCAGCATTTT. The entire variable domain, with the rest obtained from reference TRBV5-1 and TRBJ1-5, is as follows: KAGVTQTPRYLIKTRGQQVTLSCSPISGHRSVSWYQQTPGQGLQFLFEYFSETQRNKGNFPGRFSGRQFSNSRSEMNVSTLELGDSALYLCASSISGGAGQPQHFGDGTRLSIL.

Turning to this clonotype: A much larger clone differs from this one at a single base, so this may be a read error. The chain joins TRBV12-3 or TRBV12-4 to TRBJ2-5; no definite D call. The CDR3 has 11 residues. The CDR3 DNA reads TGTACCAGCAAGGGCACTTCTGCCCAGTACTTC. Translated: CTSKGTSAQYF.

This clonotype was found many times. The chain employs TRBV20-1 and TRBJ2-7, with D unclear. Germline CDR1 reads DFQATT; CDR2 reads SNEGSKA (reference sequence). CDR3 length: 12 residues. The V gene lost 0 bases and the J gene lost 2 bases, with 5 bases spanning the gap. CDR3 loop: CSARDMTYEQYF. DNA of the CDR3: TGCAGTGCTAGAGATATGACCTACGAGCAGTACTTC.

By sample fraction, this clonotype is medium-sized. The genes are TRBV20-1 and TRBJ2-6; tentatively, D is TRBD1 (6 bases). There are 16 residues in the CDR3. In germline, CDR1 is DFQATT, CDR2 SNEGSKA (reference sequence). The chain's CDR3 is CSVSAGELSGANVLTF. CDR3 nucleotide sequence: TGCAGCGTATCGGCAGGGGAACTCTCTGGGGCCAACGTCCTGACTTTC.

Note on this clonotype: One end of the junction is discordant with germline, which a read error may explain. The DNA for the CDR3 is TGCTGTGCTAGAGATAGGTTAACCCCAGCCAAAAACATTCAGTACTTC. It is translated as CCARDRLTPAKNIQYF. The chain carries TRBV20-1 and TRBJ2-4; D ambiguous. CDR1 and CDR2 from the germline V gene are DFQATT and SNEGSKA (reference sequence). The CDR3 loop spans 16 amino acids.

This clonotype was counted at least ten times. The gene calls are TRBV5-1 and TRBJ2-1; no clear D. The ends were cut back, 2 bases at V and 5 bases at J, with 11 bases in the middle. Germline V gene data show CDR1 as SGHRS and CDR2 as YFSETQ. The CDR3 runs 14 residues. The CDR3 sequence: CASSFGDNHNEQFF. CDR3 sequence (DNA): TGCGCCAGCAGCTTCGGAGATAACCACAATGAGCAGTTCTTC.

This clonotype was recorded many times. The V gene is TRBV20-1, the J gene TRBJ1-2, with D perhaps TRBD1 (5 bases). CDR1 is DFQATT, CDR2 SNEGSKA, per germline (reference sequence). The V end was cut by 2 bases, the J end by 3 bases, with 10 bases between. This CDR3 comprises 13 residues. CDR3 residues: CSARSREDYGYTF. The CDR3 DNA reads TGCAGTGCTAGATCCAGGGAGGACTATGGCTACACCTTC.

This clonotype was picked up a small number of times. V gene TRBV14 combines with J gene TRBJ2-1; 8 bases are a match to TRBD2. From germline, CDR1 is SGHDN and CDR2 FVKESK. The ends lost 4 bases at V and 5 bases at J; junction bases unmatched: 13. CDR3 length: 17 residues. This CDR3 is CASSPPQEAGDHNEQFF. As DNA, the CDR3 is TGTGCCAGCAGCCCCCCGCAAGAAGCGGGGGACCACAATGAGCAGTTCTTC.

In its sample, this clonotype was seen a few times. The gene calls are TRBV5-1 and TRBJ2-7; 10 bases are a match to TRBD1. Germline-derived CDR1 and CDR2 are SGHRS and YFSETQ. Germline trimming cut 3 bases from V and 4 bases from J; bases unmatched to any gene: 4. The CDR3 totals 14 residues. CDR3 region: CASSSGQGDYEQYF. DNA of the CDR3: TGCGCCAGCAGCTCAGGACAGGGGGATTACGAGCAGTACTTC.